What follows describes a single TCR beta chain. The V gene end was trimmed by 2 bases and the J gene end by 10 bases; junction bases not matched to a gene: 4. Germline loops: CDR1 LGHDT, CDR2 YNNKEL (reference sequence). The CDR3 has 12 residues. The source of the sample is a study of blood T cell repertoires in COVID-19. About the study: In each case, the material was cDNA or gDNA derived from T cells, B-cell-depleted T cells, or PBMCs.

As processed by the authors: Reference gene primer amplification in the assay estimated nucleated cell counts. Repertoires were generated with immunoSEQ multiplex PCR, while TCRdb's copy carries only in-frame clones and drops some. V, J and clone size were drawn from that table, and D and trimming were deduced from the DNA. The table shows roughly 260,000 clones, with around four fifths occurring only once. The sample consisted of peripheral blood. V gene TRBV3-1 (or the pseudogene TRBV3-2) combines with J gene TRBJ1-1; 7 bases are a match to TRBD1. The receptor was isolated from a woman aged 40 to 50 with active or convalescent COVID-19. CDR3 protein: CASSQQTGRAFF. The CDR3 coding sequence is TGTGCCAGCAGCCAACAGACAGGGCGAGCTTTCTTT.